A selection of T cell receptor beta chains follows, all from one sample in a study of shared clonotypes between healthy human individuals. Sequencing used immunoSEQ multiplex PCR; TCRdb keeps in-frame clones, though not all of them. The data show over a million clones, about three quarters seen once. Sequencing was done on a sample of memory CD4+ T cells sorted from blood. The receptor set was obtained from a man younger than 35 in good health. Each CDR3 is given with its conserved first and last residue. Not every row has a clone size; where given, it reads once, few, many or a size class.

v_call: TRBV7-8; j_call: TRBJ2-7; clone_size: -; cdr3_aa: CASSYGLMGTPYEQYF
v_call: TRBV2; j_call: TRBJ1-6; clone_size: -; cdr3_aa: CASPGTGNSPLHF
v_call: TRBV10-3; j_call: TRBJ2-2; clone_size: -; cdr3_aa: CATQTSQSNTGELFF
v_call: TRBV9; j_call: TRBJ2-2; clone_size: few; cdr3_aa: CASSGGVAGELFF
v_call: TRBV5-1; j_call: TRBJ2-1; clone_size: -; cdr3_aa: CASSLYFGTQSRNEQFF
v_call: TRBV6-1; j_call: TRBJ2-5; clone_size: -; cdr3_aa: CASREGSGQETQYF
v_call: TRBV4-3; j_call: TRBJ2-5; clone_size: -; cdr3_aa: CASSPGVAGVGETQYF
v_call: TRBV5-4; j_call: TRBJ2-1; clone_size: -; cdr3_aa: CASSFPGTVHHEQFF
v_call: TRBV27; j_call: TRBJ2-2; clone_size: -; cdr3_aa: CASSSTGYWTGELFF
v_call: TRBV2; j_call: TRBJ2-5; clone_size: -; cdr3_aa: CASNGRQQETQYF
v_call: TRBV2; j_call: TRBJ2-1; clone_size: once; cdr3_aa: CASSGRRGYNEQFF
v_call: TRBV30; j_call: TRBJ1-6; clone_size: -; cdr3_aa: CALVLVQGQYNSPLHF
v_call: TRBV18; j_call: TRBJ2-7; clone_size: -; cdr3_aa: CASSIRESGEQYF
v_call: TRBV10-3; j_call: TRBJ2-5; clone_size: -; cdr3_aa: CAISERSMGETQYF
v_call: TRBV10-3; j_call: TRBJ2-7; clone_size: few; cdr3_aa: CAISTTSGESYEQYF
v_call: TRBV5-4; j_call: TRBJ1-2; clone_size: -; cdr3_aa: CATFLGDRAPNYGYTF
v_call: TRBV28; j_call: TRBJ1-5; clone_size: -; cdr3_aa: CASTPGNSNQPQHF
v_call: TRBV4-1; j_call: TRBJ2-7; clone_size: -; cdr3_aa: CASSRLAGVDEQYF
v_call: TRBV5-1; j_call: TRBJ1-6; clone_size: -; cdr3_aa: CASSPDRVDSPLHF
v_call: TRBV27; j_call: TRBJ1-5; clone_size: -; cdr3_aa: CASSTKEHQPQHF
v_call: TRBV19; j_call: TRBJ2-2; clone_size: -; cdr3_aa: CASNERWELFF
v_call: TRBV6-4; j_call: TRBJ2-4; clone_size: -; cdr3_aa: CASSDGNWDIQYF
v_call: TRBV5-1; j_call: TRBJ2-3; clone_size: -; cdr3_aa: CASSSGPSGPDTQYF
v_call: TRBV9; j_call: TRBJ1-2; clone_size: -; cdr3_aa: CASSADRGDYGYTF
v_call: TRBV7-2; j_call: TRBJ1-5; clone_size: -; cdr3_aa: CASSFFRNQPQHF
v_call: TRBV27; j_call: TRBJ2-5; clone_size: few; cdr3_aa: CASRFLETQYF
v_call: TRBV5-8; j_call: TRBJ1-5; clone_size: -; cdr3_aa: CASSRDSFFNQPQHF
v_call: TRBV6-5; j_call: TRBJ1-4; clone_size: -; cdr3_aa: CASRQTGTANEKLFF
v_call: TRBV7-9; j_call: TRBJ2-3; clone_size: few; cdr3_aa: CASSRGLAATDTQYF
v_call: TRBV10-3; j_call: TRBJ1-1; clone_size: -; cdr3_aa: CAISNTDTEAFF
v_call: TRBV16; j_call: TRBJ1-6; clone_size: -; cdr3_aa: CASRAASSYNSPLHF
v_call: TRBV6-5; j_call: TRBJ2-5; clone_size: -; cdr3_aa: CASSPGLAWETQYF
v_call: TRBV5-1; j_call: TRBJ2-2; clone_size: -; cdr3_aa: CASSLELATNTGELFF
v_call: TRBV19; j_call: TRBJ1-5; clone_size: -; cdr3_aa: CASSIGEGQPQHF
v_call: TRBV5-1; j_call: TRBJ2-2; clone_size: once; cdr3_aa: CASSERSQPNTGELFF
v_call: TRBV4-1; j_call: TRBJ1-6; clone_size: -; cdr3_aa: CASSRTVGNSPLHF
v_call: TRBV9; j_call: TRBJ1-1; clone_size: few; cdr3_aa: CASSVAPENTEAFF
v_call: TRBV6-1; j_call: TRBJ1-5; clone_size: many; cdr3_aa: CASSEARTNQPQHF
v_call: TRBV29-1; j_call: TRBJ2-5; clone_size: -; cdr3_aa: CSVGEGKETQYF
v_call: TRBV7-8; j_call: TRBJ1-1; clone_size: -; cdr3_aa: CASSPPGVRGGTEAFF
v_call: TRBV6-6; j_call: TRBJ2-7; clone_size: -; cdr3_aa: CASSPTGLNEQYF